This entry lists 12 T cell receptor beta chains sequenced from one sample in a study of CXCR3-negative and CXCR3-positive naive CD8 T cells. Broader study findings: More hydrophobic TRB CDR3s occurred in CXCR3-positive than in CXCR3-negative naive cells.

Their specific antigens are unknown. UMI-labeled 5' RACE yielded the TRB cDNA libraries. TCRdb reprocessed the 5' RACE reads; each CDR3 protein has one entry and no DNA is given. The ten most abundant clones cover over 0.4% of a sample with over 70,000 distinct CDR3 sequences. The sequencing sample was made of naive CXCR3+ CD8+ T cells from blood. Subset described: CD45RO-CCR7+CD27+CD95- naive CD8+ T cells expressing CXCR3 (TNR3+). The receptors shown here come from a human donor in good health. Some clones in this sample may be carry-over from other donors' samples.

The gene calls are TRBV28 and TRBJ2-5; TCRdb picks TRBD2, but there is no DNA to check that call. Germline V gene sequence: CDR1 MDHEN, CDR2 SYDVKM. This CDR3 has 16 amino acids. CDR3 region: CASSLSGLAGVETQYF.

The chain joins TRBV30 to TRBJ1-2; there is no DNA to check the TCRdb D call of TRBD1. Germline lookup yields CDR1 GTSNPN and CDR2 SVGIG (reference sequence). The CDR3 runs to 13 residues. This CDR3 reads CACPGPVNYGYTF. Full variable domain (rest looked up from reference TRBV30 and TRBJ1-2): SQTIHQWPATLVQPVGSPLSLECTVEGTSNPNLYWYRQAAGRGLQLLFYSVGIGQISSEVPQNLSASRPQDRQFILSSKKLLLSDSGFYLCACPGPVNYGYTFGSGTRLTVV.

The V and J genes are TRBV6-2 or TRBV6-3 and TRBJ2-2; with no DNA, the TCRdb D assignment of TRBD2 cannot be verified. Germline V gives CDR1 MNHEY, CDR2 SVGEGT. The CDR3 runs to 14 residues. The CDR3 loop reads CASRGGSSTGELFF.

The chain is built from TRBV28 and TRBJ1-5. The CDR3 spans 15 residues. Germline V CDR1 and CDR2: MDHEN, SYDVKM. CDR3 sequence: CASSPMSASNQPQHF. The whole variable domain, remainder taken from reference TRBV28 and TRBJ1-5, is DVKVTQSSRYLVKRTGEKVFLECVQDMDHENMFWYRQDPGLGLRLIYFSYDVKMKEKGDIPEGYSVSREKKERFSLILESASTNQTSMYLCASSPMSASNQPQHFGDGTRLSIL.

The chain's CDR3 is CASSQPRENEQFF. The chain joins TRBV14 to TRBJ2-1; as DNA is missing, the TRBD1 call by TCRdb cannot be tested. Germline V lookup: CDR1 SGHDN, CDR2 FVKESK. The CDR3 sequence is 13 residues long.

The chain carries TRBV28 and TRBJ2-1; TCRdb designates TRBD1, a call that cannot be tested without DNA. Germline CDR1 reads MDHEN; CDR2 reads SYDVKM. The CDR3 length is 14 residues. The CDR3 region is CASNNRGRGDEQFF. Together with reference TRBV28 and TRBJ2-1, the CDR3 gives the full variable domain: DVKVTQSSRYLVKRTGEKVFLECVQDMDHENMFWYRQDPGLGLRLIYFSYDVKMKEKGDIPEGYSVSREKKERFSLILESASTNQTSMYLCASNNRGRGDEQFFGPGTRLTVL.

The chain carries TRBV15 and TRBJ2-7; TCRdb gives TRBD2 as the D gene, but with no DNA this cannot be confirmed. Germline V lookup: CDR1 LNHNV, CDR2 YYDKDF (reference sequence). This CDR3 spans 13 amino acids. The CDR3 loop reads CATSGTNGYEQYF.

The V call is TRBV29-1, the J call TRBJ2-6; the D call of TRBD1 rests on TCRdb alone, since no DNA is present to check it. Germline CDR1 SQVTM, CDR2 ANQGSEA. This CDR3 has 18 residues. This CDR3 is CSVEVGGFGFSGANVLTF.

The chain couples TRBV23-1 to TRBJ2-7; TCRdb returns TRBD1, unconfirmable since there is no DNA. TRBV23-1 carries the ORF label, with uncertain function. This CDR3 region has 18 residues. CDR3 amino acids: CASSQSGGGGRGGDEQYF.

The chain recombines TRBV28 with TRBJ1-2; TCRdb indicates TRBD1, and absent DNA this call remains unverified. The germline CDR1 and CDR2 sequences are MDHEN and SYDVKM. The CDR3 runs 12 residues. The CDR3 sequence is CASRTGTHGYTF.

The chain recombines TRBV14 with TRBJ2-3; the TRBD2 assignment by TCRdb is unverifiable without DNA. Germline loops: CDR1 SGHDN, CDR2 FVKESK. This CDR3 is built from 16 residues. The CDR3 region is CASSQVLAGVSDTQYF.

This rearrangement joins TRBV23-1 to TRBJ2-2; TCRdb's D call of TRBD1 is untestable without DNA. TRBV23-1 is identified as an open reading frame with a role that is uncertain. This CDR3 is built from 14 residues. The CDR3 is CASNPSDRGGELFF.